This T cell receptor beta chain emerged from a study of T cells after posttransplantation cyclophosphamide (dated by TCRdb to about 2016). In terms of the full investigation: Using TRB sequencing, the study followed how the T cell repertoire reconstituted after myeloablative bone marrow transplantation in which posttransplantation cyclophosphamide served as GVHD prophylaxis. Samples from about 32 PTCy-treated patients and fewer than 20 related bone marrow donors of those patients were subjected to antigen receptor sequencing. Public TRB sequences were searched against a database of over 3,000 sequences associated with responses to pathogens, tumor antigens, self-antigens and alloantigens. In 3 patients, TRB sequencing was also performed on up to about 3 more blood samples taken 2 to 5.2 years after transplant, and in 4 patients, pretransplant blood was also TRB-sequenced. Because TRA and TRB clonality correlated tightly in several samples, later TCR analyses were limited to TRB. Blood from every one of the 30 to 35 PTCy patients who had 1-year posttransplant specimens underwent TRB sequencing. Summary of the overall study and its limitations: The TRB repertoires of T cells infiltrating skin or the GI tract showed only limited overlap with the TRB repertoires found in blood. At 1-2 months, donor-recipient similarity was low but rose over the first year, and the later blood repertoires were often dominated by donor CD8+ memory clones. Across the 35 to 55 patients, TRB clonality was highly associated with recipient CMV seropositivity and CMV reactivation, and diversity with PTCy was similar to that in the CNI/methotrexate controls.

What the treatment or condition label conveys for this sample: high-dose cyclophosphamide on days +3 and +4 as single-agent GVHD prophylaxis. Busulfan and fludarabine conditioning, a related or unrelated marrow graft, and cyclophosphamide on days +3 and +4 were given to PTCy patients. The PTCy-treated patients were enrolled in a prospective multi-institutional clinical trial. Peripheral blood and bone marrow mononuclear cells were isolated by Ficoll-Hypaque density centrifugation and were cryopreserved. Genomic DNA was the input for TRB sequencing, which was run either with the immunoSEQ assay at survey resolution or with the hsTCRB kit. For the original study's pipeline: The immunoSEQ software was used for initial read processing, and the LymphoSeq R package was used for repertoire analyses. Clonality was calculated as 1 minus normalized Shannon entropy, and the Gini coefficient was also calculated for each TRB dataset. Phenotypes of unsorted samples were inferred by mapping TRB sequences from sorted subsets of the recipient or donor onto unsorted samples of the same recipient. In TCRdb, the immuneACCESS table is reduced to in-frame sequences with V and J assigned. These tables do not hold every clone; where another copy was compared, an unresolved V gene accounts for under half, and the others remain unexplained. For V, J and clone size, that table is used; D and trimming come from the DNA. The table shows about 5,700 clones here, with no singletons. Together, the top ten hold roughly 25% of the sample.

This clone was found many times. Its antigen target is currently unknown. No quality values exist for individual bases; no much larger clone is one base distant. The clonotype was recovered from a male patient aged 55 to 69 who received an allogeneic stem cell transplant from a related donor, was CMV-positive, and had acute GVHD only. Where a transplant has occurred, the graft donor may have supplied some of the T cells. Sequencing used PBMCs, obtained roughly 400 days after allogeneic stem cell transplant with posttransplant cyclophosphamide.

The CDR3 region reads CASSQGAFGTEAFF. The DNA sequence is given as TGTGCCAGCAGTCAGGGGGCCTTCGGGACTGAAGCTTTCTTT. Recombination connected TRBV6-5 to TRBJ1-1, and 8 bases in between align with TRBD1. At the junction V is shortened by 5 bases and J by 5 bases; bases outside the gene matches: 7. Looking up the germline V gene yields CDR1 MNHEY and CDR2 SVGAGI. Measured from the cysteine to the phenylalanine, the CDR3 is 14 residues long. Only the CDR3 DNA stays, 42 bases, in frame from base 1.